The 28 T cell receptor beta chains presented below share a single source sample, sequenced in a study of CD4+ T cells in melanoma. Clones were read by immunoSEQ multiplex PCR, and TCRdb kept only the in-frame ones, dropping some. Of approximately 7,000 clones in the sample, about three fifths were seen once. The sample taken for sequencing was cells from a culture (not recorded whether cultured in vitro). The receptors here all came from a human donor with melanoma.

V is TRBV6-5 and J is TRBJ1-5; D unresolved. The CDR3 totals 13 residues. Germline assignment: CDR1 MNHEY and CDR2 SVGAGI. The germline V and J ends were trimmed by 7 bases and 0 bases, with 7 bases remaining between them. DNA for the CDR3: TGTGCCAGCATCACGGATAGCAATCAGCCCCAGCATTTT. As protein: CASITDSNQPQHF.

The CDR3 spells CASSPSGGSYEQYF. The CDR3 region has the DNA TGTGCCAGCAGCCCTAGCGGGGGTTCCTACGAGCAGTACTTC. V gene TRBV5-4 combines with J gene TRBJ2-7, with TRBD2 identical over 10 bases. The germline V gene encodes CDR1 SGHNT and CDR2 YYREEE (reference sequence). Germline trimming cut 4 bases from V and 1 base from J; bases unmatched to any gene: 2. The CDR3 runs to 14 residues.

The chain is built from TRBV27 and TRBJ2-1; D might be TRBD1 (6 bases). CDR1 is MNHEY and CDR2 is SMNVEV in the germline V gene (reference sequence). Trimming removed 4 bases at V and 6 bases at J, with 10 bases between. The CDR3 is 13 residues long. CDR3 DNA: TGTGCCAGCAGTTCGACAGGAGGCAATGAGCAGTTCTTC. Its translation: CASSSTGGNEQFF.

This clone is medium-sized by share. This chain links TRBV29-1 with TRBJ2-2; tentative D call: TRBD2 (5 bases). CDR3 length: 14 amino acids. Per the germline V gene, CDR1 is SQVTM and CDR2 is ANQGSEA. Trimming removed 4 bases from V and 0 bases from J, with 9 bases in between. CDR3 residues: CSVVPGSNTGELFF. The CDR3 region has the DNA TGCAGCGTTGTTCCGGGATCGAACACCGGGGAGCTGTTTTTT.

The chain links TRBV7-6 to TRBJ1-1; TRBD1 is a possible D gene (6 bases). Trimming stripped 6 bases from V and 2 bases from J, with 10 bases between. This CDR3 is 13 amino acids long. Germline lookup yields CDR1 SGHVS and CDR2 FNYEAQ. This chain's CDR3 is CASSQDSNTEAFF. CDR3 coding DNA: TGTGCCAGCAGTCAGGACAGCAACACTGAAGCTTTCTTT.

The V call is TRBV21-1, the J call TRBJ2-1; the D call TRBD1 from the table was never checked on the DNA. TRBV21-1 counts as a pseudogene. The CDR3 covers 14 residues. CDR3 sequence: CASSDRRGGLEQFF. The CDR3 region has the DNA TGTGCCAGCAGTGACCGCAGAGGGGGCCTAGAGCAGTTCTTC.

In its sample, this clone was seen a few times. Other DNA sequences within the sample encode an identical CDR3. The CDR3 reads CATSRGGQPQHF. CDR3 bases: TGTGCCACCAGCAGAGGAGGACAGCCCCAGCATTTT. This chain uses TRBV15 with TRBJ1-5, with D unresolved. Trimming removed 1 base from V and 7 bases from J, with 5 bases in between. The germline CDR1 and CDR2 sequences are LNHNV and YYDKDF (reference sequence). The CDR3 totals 12 residues.

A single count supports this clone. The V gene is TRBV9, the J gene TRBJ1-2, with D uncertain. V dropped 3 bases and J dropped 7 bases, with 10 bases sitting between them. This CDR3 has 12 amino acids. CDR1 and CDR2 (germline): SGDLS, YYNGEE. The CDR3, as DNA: TGTGCCAGCAGCGCCCGAGGTTTTGGCTACACCTTC. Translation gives CASSARGFGYTF.

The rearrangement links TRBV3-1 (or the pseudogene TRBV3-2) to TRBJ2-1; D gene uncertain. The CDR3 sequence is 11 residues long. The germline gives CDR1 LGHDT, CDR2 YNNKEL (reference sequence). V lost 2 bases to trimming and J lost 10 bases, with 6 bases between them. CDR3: CASSQLEEQFF. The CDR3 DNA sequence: TGTGCCAGCAGCCAATTGGAAGAGCAGTTCTTC.

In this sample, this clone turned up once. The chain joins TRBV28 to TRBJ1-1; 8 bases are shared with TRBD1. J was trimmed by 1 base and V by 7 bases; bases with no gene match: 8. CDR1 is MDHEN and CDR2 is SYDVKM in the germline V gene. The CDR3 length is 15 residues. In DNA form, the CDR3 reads TGTGCCAGCACCACAGGGGGGTACCCGAACACTGAAGCTTTCTTT. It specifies CASTTGGYPNTEAFF. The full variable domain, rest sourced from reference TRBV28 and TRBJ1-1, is DVKVTQSSRYLVKRTGEKVFLECVQDMDHENMFWYRQDPGLGLRLIYFSYDVKMKEKGDIPEGYSVSREKKERFSLILESASTNQTSMYLCASTTGGYPNTEAFFGQGTRLTVV.

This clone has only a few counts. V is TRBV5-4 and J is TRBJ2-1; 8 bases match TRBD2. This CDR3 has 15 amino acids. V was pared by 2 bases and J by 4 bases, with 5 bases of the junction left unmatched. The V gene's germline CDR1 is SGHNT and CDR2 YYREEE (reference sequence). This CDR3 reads CASSFIAGPYNEQFF. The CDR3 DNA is TGTGCCAGCAGCTTTATAGCGGGGCCATACAATGAGCAGTTCTTC.

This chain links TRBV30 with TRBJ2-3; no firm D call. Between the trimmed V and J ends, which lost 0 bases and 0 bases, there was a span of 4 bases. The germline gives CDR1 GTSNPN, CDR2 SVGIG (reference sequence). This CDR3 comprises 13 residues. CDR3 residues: CAWSVRSTDTQYF. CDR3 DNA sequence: TGTGCCTGGAGTGTAAGAAGCACAGATACGCAGTATTTT.

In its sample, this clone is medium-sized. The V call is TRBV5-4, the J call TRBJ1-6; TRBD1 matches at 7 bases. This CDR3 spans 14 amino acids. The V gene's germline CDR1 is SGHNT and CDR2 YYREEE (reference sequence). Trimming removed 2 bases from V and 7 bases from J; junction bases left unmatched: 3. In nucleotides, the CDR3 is TGTGCCAGCAGCTTCCAGGGGGAGAATTCACCCCTCCACTTT. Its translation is CASSFQGENSPLHF.

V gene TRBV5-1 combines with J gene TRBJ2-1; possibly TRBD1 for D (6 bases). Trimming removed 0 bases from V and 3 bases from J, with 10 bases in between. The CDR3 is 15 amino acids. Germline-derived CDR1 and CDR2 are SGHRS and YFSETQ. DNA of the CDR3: TGCGCCAGCAGCTTGGTGGGGGCCGGCTACAATGAGCAGTTCTTC. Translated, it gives CASSLVGAGYNEQFF.

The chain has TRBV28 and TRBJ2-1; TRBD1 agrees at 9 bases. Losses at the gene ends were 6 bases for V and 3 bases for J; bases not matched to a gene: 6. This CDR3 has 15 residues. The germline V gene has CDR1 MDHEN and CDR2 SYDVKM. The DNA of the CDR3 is TGTGCCAGCAGAAACCGGGACAGGGACTACAATGAGCAGTTCTTC. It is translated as CASRNRDRDYNEQFF.

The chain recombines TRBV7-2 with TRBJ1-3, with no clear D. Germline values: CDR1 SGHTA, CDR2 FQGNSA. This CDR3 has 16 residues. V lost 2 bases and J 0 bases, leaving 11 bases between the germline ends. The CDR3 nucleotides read TGTGCCAGCAGCTTAAATCCGGTTAGCTCTGGAAACACCATATATTTT. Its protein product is CASSLNPVSSGNTIYF.

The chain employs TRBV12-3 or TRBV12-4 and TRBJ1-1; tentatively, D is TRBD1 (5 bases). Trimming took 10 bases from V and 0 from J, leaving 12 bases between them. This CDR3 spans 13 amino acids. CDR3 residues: CATGGLMNTEAFF. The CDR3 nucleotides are TGTGCCACCGGGGGGTTAATGAACACTGAAGCTTTCTTT.

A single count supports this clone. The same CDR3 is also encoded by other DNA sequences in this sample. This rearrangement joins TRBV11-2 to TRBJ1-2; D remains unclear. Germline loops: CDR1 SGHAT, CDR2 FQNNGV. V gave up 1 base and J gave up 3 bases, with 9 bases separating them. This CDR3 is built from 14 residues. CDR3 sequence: CASSLGVGDYGYTF. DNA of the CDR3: TGTGCCAGCAGCTTAGGGGTCGGGGACTATGGCTACACCTTC.

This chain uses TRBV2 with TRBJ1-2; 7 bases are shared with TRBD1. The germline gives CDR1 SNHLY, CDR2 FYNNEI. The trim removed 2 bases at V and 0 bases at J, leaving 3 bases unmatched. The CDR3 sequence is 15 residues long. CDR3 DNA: TGTGCCAGCAGTGAACTCCAGGGGGCTAACTATGGCTACACCTTC. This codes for CASSELQGANYGYTF.

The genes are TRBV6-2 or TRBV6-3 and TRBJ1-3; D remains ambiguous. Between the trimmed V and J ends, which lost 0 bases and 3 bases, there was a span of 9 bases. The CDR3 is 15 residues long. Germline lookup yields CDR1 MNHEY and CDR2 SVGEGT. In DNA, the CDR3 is TGTGCCAGCAGTTACTCTGGATATAGTGGAAACACCATATATTTT. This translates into CASSYSGYSGNTIYF.

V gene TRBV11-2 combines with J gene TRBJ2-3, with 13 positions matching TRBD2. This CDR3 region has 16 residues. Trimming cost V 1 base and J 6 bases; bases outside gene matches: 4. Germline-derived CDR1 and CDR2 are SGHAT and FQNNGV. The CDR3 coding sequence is TGTGCCAGCAGCTTAGGGACTAGCGGGGGTGTGGATACGCAGTATTTT. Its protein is CASSLGTSGGVDTQYF.

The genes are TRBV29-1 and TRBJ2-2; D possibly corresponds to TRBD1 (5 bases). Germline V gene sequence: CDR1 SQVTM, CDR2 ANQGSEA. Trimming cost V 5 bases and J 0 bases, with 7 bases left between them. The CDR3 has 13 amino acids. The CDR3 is CSVKGTNTGELFF. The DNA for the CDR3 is TGCAGCGTTAAGGGGACGAACACCGGGGAGCTGTTTTTT.

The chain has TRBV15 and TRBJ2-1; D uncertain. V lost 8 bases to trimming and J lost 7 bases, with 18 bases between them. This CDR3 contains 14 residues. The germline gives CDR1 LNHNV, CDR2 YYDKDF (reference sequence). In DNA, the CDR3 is TGTGCCACCCGTGAGGAAAAAAAAGGGAATGAGCAGTTCTTC. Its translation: CATREEKKGNEQFF.

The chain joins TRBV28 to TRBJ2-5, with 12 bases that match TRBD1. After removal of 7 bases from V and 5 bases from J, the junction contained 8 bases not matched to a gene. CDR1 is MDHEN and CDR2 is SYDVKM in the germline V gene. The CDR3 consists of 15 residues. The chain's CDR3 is CASTGGDRGRETQYF. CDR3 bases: TGTGCCAGCACCGGGGGGGACAGGGGGCGGGAGACCCAGTACTTC.

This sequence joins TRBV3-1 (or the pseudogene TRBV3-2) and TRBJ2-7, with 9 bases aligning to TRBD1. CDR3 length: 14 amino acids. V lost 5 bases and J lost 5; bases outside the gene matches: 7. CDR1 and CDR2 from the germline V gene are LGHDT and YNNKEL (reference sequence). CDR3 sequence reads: CASSAPQGADEQYF. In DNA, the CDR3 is TGTGCCAGCAGCGCGCCACAGGGGGCGGACGAGCAGTACTTC.

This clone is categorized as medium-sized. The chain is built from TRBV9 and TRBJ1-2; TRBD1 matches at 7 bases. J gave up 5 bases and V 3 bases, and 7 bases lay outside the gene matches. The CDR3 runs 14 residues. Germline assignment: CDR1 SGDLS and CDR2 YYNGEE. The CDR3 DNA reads TGTGCCAGCAGCGGACAGGGTGTTAGATATGGCTACACCTTC. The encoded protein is CASSGQGVRYGYTF. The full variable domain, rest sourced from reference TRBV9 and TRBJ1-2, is DSGVTQTPKHLITATGQRVTLRCSPRSGDLSVYWYQQSLDQGLQFLIQYYNGEERAKGNILERFSAQQFPDLHSELNLSSLELGDSALYFCASSGQGVRYGYTFGSGTRLTVV.

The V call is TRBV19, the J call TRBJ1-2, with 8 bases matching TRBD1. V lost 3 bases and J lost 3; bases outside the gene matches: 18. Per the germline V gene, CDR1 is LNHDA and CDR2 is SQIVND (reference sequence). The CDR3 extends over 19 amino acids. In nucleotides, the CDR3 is TGTGCCAGTAGTATTCGAACTCCCCCGGGACAGGCCCCCGACTATGGCTACACCTTC. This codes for CASSIRTPPGQAPDYGYTF.

CDR3 sequence (DNA): TGTGCCAGCAGTCCGGACAGGGCCCCCGGGGAGCTGTTTTTT. Its protein product is CASSPDRAPGELFF. The genes are TRBV28 and TRBJ2-2, with TRBD1 identical over 8 bases. V shed 5 bases, J shed 6 bases, and the junction held 5 bases outside the gene matches. The CDR3 runs to 14 residues. In germline, CDR1 is MDHEN, CDR2 SYDVKM.